This TCR beta chain was recovered during a study of shared clonotypes between healthy human individuals. Across the whole study: Sampling drew on donors who were a couple of women and a few men aged 18 to 49. Study-wide findings and caveats: On the whole, naive subsets had larger estimated richness than memory subsets had. With four donors compared, 5% to 5.5% of naive CD4 clonotypes were shared.

Notes on this clone: Its target is unknown.

There are 16 residues in the CDR3. The germline V gene has CDR1 LGHNA and CDR2 YNFKEQ. Trimming left V 4 bases short and J 0 bases short, with 13 bases between. Each cell subset's genomic DNA was divided evenly among several immunoSEQ plates. Produced via immunoSEQ multiplex PCR; TCRdb's table is partial and in-frame only. The data hold around 2.1 million clones, with about 92% observed a single time. Naive CD8 isolation took CD45RO-negative cells positively selected for CCR7 and excluded terminally differentiated effector memory CD45RA+ cells. This receptor was obtained from a man aged 18 to 35 in good health. Some clones in this sample may be carry-over from other donors' samples. Sequenced material: naive CD8+ T cells from PBMCs. This chain joins TRBV4-2 and TRBJ1-3, with D unclear. The CDR3 loop is CASSPNGRSSGNTIYF. CDR3 sequence (DNA): TGTGCCAGCAGCCCGAACGGAAGAAGCTCTGGAAACACCATATATTTT.